A single sample gave rise to the 13 T cell receptor beta chains below, sequenced in a study of human T cells and chemical hapten exposure (dated by TCRdb to the early 2020s). The library was obtained by RACE. Reads for this sample came from a NextSeq 500. TCRdb reprocessed the public reads (quality trimming at Q25 with fastp, clone calling with MiXCR) and kept in-frame beta chains. Rows with a matching CDR3 protein are joined into one entry that keeps the most common DNA and genes. A total of tens of thousands of distinct CDR3 sequences appear in this sample, around 12% of them only once. The ten largest account for 2.4% of the sample. This specimen's time point label, interpreted: patch test 3, about 24 weeks after DPC sensitization. The treatment or condition label, as the study defines it: therapeutic diphenylcyclopropenone sensitization with weekly scalp DPC. Sequenced here: whole blood, sampled in connection with sensitization to the hapten diphenylcyclopropenone (DPC). The receptors come from a man under 40 with alopecia areata. Some clones in this sample may be carry-over from other donors' samples.

Many counts were recorded for this clonotype. This chain connects TRBV7-2 to TRBJ2-5; 14 nucleotides line up with TRBD2. The V gene's germline CDR1 is SGHTA and CDR2 FQGNSA. The CDR3 has 16 amino acids. The V gene end was trimmed by 3 bases and the J gene end by 4 bases; junction bases not matched to a gene: 4. The CDR3 loop is CASSFRLAGGLETQYF. The CDR3 DNA reads TGTGCCAGCAGCTTCCGACTAGCGGGGGGGTTAGAGACCCAGTACTTC.

This clonotype was counted between two and nine times. The chain uses TRBV7-9 and TRBJ2-3, with D unresolved. This CDR3 has 15 amino acids. Trimming removed 4 bases at V and 0 bases at J, with 11 bases between. The germline CDR1 and CDR2 sequences are SEHNR and FQNEAQ (reference sequence). DNA for the CDR3: TGTGCCAGCAGCTCCAGACTCGGTAGCACAGATACGCAGTATTTT. Translating gives CASSSRLGSTDTQYF.

This chain connects TRBV18 to TRBJ2-1; D gene uncertain. The CDR3 runs to 15 residues. Deletions cut 3 bases from V and 0 bases from J, with 9 bases between. Germline V gene data show CDR1 as KGHSH and CDR2 as LQKENI. CDR3 DNA: TGTGCCAGCTCACCGTCCACGAGCTCCTACAATGAGCAGTTCTTC. Translation gives CASSPSTSSYNEQFF.

The chain carries TRBV7-2 and TRBJ2-3, with TRBD2 matching 11 bases. Per the germline V gene, CDR1 is SGHTA and CDR2 is FQGNSA. The J segment lost 6 bases and the V segment lost 5 bases, leaving 4 bases of the junction unmatched. This CDR3 has 14 residues. CDR3 in amino acids: CASSLRLAGDTQYF. CDR3 in DNA: TGTGCCAGCAGCCTGCGACTAGCGGGGGATACGCAGTATTTT.

This clonotype came up many times. This chain joins TRBV18 and TRBJ2-7, with TRBD1 identical over 10 bases. Germline V gene lookup returns CDR1 KGHSH and CDR2 LQKENI. The CDR3 loop spans 16 amino acids. V lost 1 base to trimming and J lost 4 bases; unmatched junction nucleotides: 7. The CDR3 nucleotides are TGTGCCAGCTCACCACTAAAAGGACAGGGGGTTTACGAGCAGTACTTC. It yields the protein CASSPLKGQGVYEQYF.

This clonotype was picked up one time. V usage is TRBV5-6 and J usage is TRBJ2-7; 7 bases are a match to TRBD2. V lost 3 bases and J lost 2; bases outside the gene matches: 5. In germline, CDR1 is SGHDT, CDR2 YYEEEE. This CDR3 has 14 amino acids. The CDR3 loop is CASSSRGVPYEQYF. CDR3 in DNA: TGTGCCAGCAGCTCCCGGGGGGTCCCCTACGAGCAGTACTTC.

This clonotype has only a few counts. The chain recombines TRBV15 with TRBJ2-5; D is unclear. Germline V gene data show CDR1 as LNHNV and CDR2 as YYDKDF (reference sequence). The length of the CDR3 is 11 residues. The V end was cut by 5 bases, the J end by 2 bases, with 3 bases between. The CDR3 loop is CATSRQETQYF. CDR3 bases: TGTGCCACCAGCCGACAAGAGACCCAGTACTTC.

Comments on this clonotype: A much larger clone sits a single nucleotide away, making a read error possible. V usage is TRBV7-6 and J usage is TRBJ1-1; TRBD1 might be the D (6 bases). The CDR3 has 14 residues. CDR1 is SGHVS, CDR2 FNYEAQ, per germline. The CDR3 loop reads CVSSLKGGRTEAFF. The DNA of the CDR3 is TGTGTCAGCAGCTTAAAGGGGGGTCGCACTGAAGCTTTCTTT.

This clonotype came up a few times. This chain connects TRBV5-3 to TRBJ2-5; 8 bases align to TRBD1. TRBV5-3 is an ORF; its function is uncertain. This CDR3 region has 13 residues. The J segment lost 5 bases and the V segment lost 4 bases, leaving 4 bases of the junction unmatched. The CDR3 DNA is TGTGCCAGAAGCCTGGACAGGGTGGAGACCCAGTACTTC. Translated, it gives CARSLDRVETQYF.

In this sample, this clonotype turned up a few times. J is TRBJ2-7 and V is TRBV12-3 or TRBV12-4; D unclear. The CDR3 is 13 residues long. V was clipped by 1 base and J by 3 bases, with 7 bases between them. The CDR3 DNA follows: TGTGCCAGCAGTTTAGAAGTAGGCTACGAGCAGTACTTC. Translated: CASSLEVGYEQYF.

In its sample, this clonotype was seen many times. The chain employs TRBV5-4 and TRBJ1-1, with unresolved D. Between the trimmed V and J ends, which lost 0 bases and 5 bases, there was a span of 5 bases. Germline values: CDR1 SGHNT, CDR2 YYREEE (reference sequence). The CDR3 is 12 residues long. CDR3 amino acids: CASSLEVTEAFF. The CDR3 DNA is TGTGCCAGCAGCTTGGAGGTGACTGAAGCTTTCTTT.

This clonotype was counted between two and nine times. This chain joins TRBV29-1 and TRBJ1-1; D is uncertain. Germline CDR1 is SQVTM and CDR2 is ANQGSEA. Trimming shortened V by 0 bases and J by 1 base, and 6 bases separated the two germline ends. The CDR3 totals 13 residues. Here the CDR3 reads CSVEDQTNTEAFF. CDR3 nucleotides: TGCAGCGTTGAAGATCAAACGAACACTGAAGCTTTCTTT.

The chain couples TRBV7-2 to TRBJ1-6; D uncertain. From germline, CDR1 is SGHTA and CDR2 FQGNSA. This CDR3 region has 12 residues. Deletions cut 2 bases from V and 10 bases from J, with 6 bases between. Here the CDR3 reads CASSLMVSPLHF. CDR3 nucleotides: TGTGCCAGCAGCTTAATGGTCTCACCCCTCCACTTT.